This T cell receptor (beta chain) was sequenced for a study of T-cell memory formation after mild COVID-19. Study-wide context: The TCR clusters were mostly specific to one donor. Findings and caveats of the study: The study found contracting CD4+ clones mainly in CM and EM and contracting CD8+ clones in EMRA. Cross-reactive memory apparently joined, as some responding clones appeared in pre-infection memory.

Germline V lookup: CDR1 SEHNR, CDR2 FQNEAQ (reference sequence). This CDR3 is built from 13 residues. The V gene lost 6 bases and the J gene lost 6 bases, with 15 bases spanning the gap. This clonotype was seen a few times. What it recognizes is unknown. TCRdb re-called the 5' RACE reads through MiXCR, storing one row per CDR3 protein. The sample yields 75,000 to 90,000 distinct CDR3 sequences, about 15% seen once. The V call is TRBV7-9, the J call TRBJ2-7; no clear D gene. The TCR sequence derives from an adult woman who had mild COVID-19 (a few samples of this study predate the infection). Cell type and time point are not known. The specimen was PBMCs or a T cell subset sorted from them (not recorded which). CDR3 nucleotides: TGTGCCAGCAGTGACATTGCCTACGGCGAGCAGTACTTC. Its protein is CASSDIAYGEQYF.